These T cell receptor beta chains were read from a single sample in a study of early T cells in non-severe SARS-CoV-2 infection. Each CDR3 protein is one row after TCRdb ran MiXCR on the 5' RACE reads. Among around 62,000 distinct CDR3 sequences, over 4% were seen once, and the ten largest hold just under 5%. What was sequenced was whole blood. The receptors come from an adult who was a healthcare worker with PCR-confirmed SARS-CoV-2 infection or an uninfected control (not recorded which). Each CDR3 is given with its conserved first and last residue. A D gene is named only where the DNA matches it firmly. Where a row states a size, it is once, few, many or the class of an expanded clone; other rows omit it.

v_gene: TRBV10-2; d_gene: .; j_gene: TRBJ2-3; abundance: many; CDR3aa: CASSVLTDTQYF; CDR3nt: TGCGCCAGCAGTGTCCTCACAGATACGCAGTATTTT
v_gene: TRBV4-1; d_gene: TRBD1; j_gene: TRBJ1-1; abundance: many; CDR3aa: CASSQEVTGDIEAFF; CDR3nt: TGCGCCAGCAGCCAAGAGGTAACAGGGGATATTGAAGCTTTCTTT
v_gene: TRBV14; d_gene: .; j_gene: TRBJ1-1; abundance: few; CDR3aa: CASSRVGEAFF; CDR3nt: TGTGCCAGCAGCCGAGTGGGGGAAGCTTTCTTT
v_gene: TRBV27; d_gene: .; j_gene: TRBJ2-2; abundance: few; CDR3aa: CASSFGPNTGELFF; CDR3nt: TGTGCCAGCAGTTTTGGACCGAACACCGGGGAGCTGTTTTTT
v_gene: TRBV7-2; d_gene: .; j_gene: TRBJ1-1; abundance: .; CDR3aa: CASSLGRDGTEAFF; CDR3nt: TGTGCCAGCAGCTTAGGGCGCGACGGCACTGAAGCTTTCTTT
v_gene: TRBV6-5; d_gene: TRBD2; j_gene: TRBJ2-1; abundance: .; CDR3aa: CASSYLAGVYNEQFF; CDR3nt: TGTGCCAGCAGTTACCTAGCGGGAGTCTACAATGAGCAGTTCTTC
v_gene: TRBV29-1; d_gene: TRBD2; j_gene: TRBJ2-3; abundance: many; CDR3aa: CSVEGISGFTDTQYF; CDR3nt: TGCAGCGTTGAAGGAATTAGCGGGTTTACAGATACGCAGTATTTT
v_gene: TRBV3-1; d_gene: TRBD2; j_gene: TRBJ2-1; abundance: many; CDR3aa: CASSQASGGAYNEQFF; CDR3nt: TGTGCCAGCAGCCAAGCTAGCGGGGGGGCCTACAATGAGCAGTTCTTC
v_gene: TRBV7-6; d_gene: .; j_gene: TRBJ2-3; abundance: many; CDR3aa: CASSLVLSRVDTQYF; CDR3nt: TGTGCCAGCAGCTTAGTTCTCTCTAGGGTGGATACGCAGTATTTT
v_gene: TRBV7-6; d_gene: TRBD2; j_gene: TRBJ2-7; abundance: many; CDR3aa: CASSLNRGLAAYEQYF; CDR3nt: TGTGCCAGCAGCCTCAACCGCGGGCTAGCGGCCTACGAGCAGTACTTC
v_gene: TRBV14; d_gene: .; j_gene: TRBJ2-3; abundance: many; CDR3aa: CASSQDGFSSTDTQYF; CDR3nt: TGTGCCAGCAGCCAAGATGGATTTTCTAGCACAGATACGCAGTATTTT
v_gene: TRBV7-9; d_gene: .; j_gene: TRBJ2-7; abundance: .; CDR3aa: CASSPDSNYEQYF; CDR3nt: TGTGCCAGCAGTCCGGACAGCAACTACGAGCAGTACTTC
v_gene: TRBV29-1; d_gene: TRBD1; j_gene: TRBJ2-1; abundance: many; CDR3aa: CSVGGTGLNEQFF; CDR3nt: TGCAGCGTTGGGGGGACAGGTTTAAATGAGCAGTTCTTC
v_gene: TRBV5-1; d_gene: .; j_gene: TRBJ1-2; abundance: .; CDR3aa: CASSLDGTPNYGYTF; CDR3nt: TGCGCCAGCAGCTTGGACGGGACTCCTAACTATGGCTACACCTTC
v_gene: TRBV10-3; d_gene: TRBD1; j_gene: TRBJ1-2; abundance: few; CDR3aa: CAISEERTGNYGYTF; CDR3nt: TGTGCCATCAGTGAAGAAAGGACAGGGAACTATGGCTACACCTTC
v_gene: TRBV19; d_gene: .; j_gene: TRBJ2-5; abundance: many; CDR3aa: CASSQGWEETQYF; CDR3nt: TGTGCCAGTAGTCAAGGTTGGGAAGAGACCCAGTACTTC